Below, 5 T cell receptor beta chains from the same sample are listed, as sequenced in a study of control samples from healthy donors and cancer patients. Produced via immunoSEQ multiplex PCR; TCRdb's table is partial and in-frame only. The repertoire includes 150,000 or so clones, approximately 90% of them detected once, and less than 2.5% sits in the top ten. The source material was blood. These receptors were collected from a woman in her 50s in good health.

This chain uses TRBV7-6 with TRBJ2-2, with 10 bases matching TRBD2. J was trimmed by 5 bases and V by 0 bases; bases with no gene match: 6. Per the germline V gene, CDR1 is SGHVS and CDR2 is FNYEAQ. This CDR3 is built from 17 residues. CDR3: CASSLASPSGGTGELFF. CDR3 DNA: TGTGCCAGCAGCTTAGCGAGTCCTAGCGGGGGTACCGGGGAGCTGTTTTTT.

The chain is built from TRBV6-2 or TRBV6-3 and TRBJ2-7; D not certain. The germline gives CDR1 MNHEY, CDR2 SVGEGT. This CDR3 is built from 12 residues. V lost 2 bases, J lost 3 bases, and 5 bases lay in between. The CDR3 DNA reads TGTGCCAGCAGTTACAGAGACTACGAGCAGTACTTC. Its protein is CASSYRDYEQYF.

The CDR3 sequence: CASTDSDTQYF. In DNA form, the CDR3 reads TGCGCCAGCACCGACTCGGATACGCAGTATTTT. The V call is TRBV5-1, the J call TRBJ2-3, with D unclear. Germline CDR1 SGHRS, CDR2 YFSETQ. The germline V and J ends were trimmed by 6 bases and 6 bases, with 8 bases remaining between them. The CDR3 covers 11 residues.

The rearrangement joins TRBV6-6 to TRBJ2-1, with 7 bases lining up with TRBD1. This CDR3 is built from 17 residues. V dropped 5 bases and J dropped 0; count of bases not matched to a gene: 10. Per the germline V gene, CDR1 is MNHNY and CDR2 is SVGAGI (reference sequence). CDR3: CASSPGQQGLSYNEQFF. CDR3 DNA sequence: TGTGCCAGCAGTCCGGGACAGCAGGGGCTCTCCTACAATGAGCAGTTCTTC.

The chain employs TRBV18 and TRBJ1-2; D unresolved. CDR1 is KGHSH and CDR2 is LQKENI in the germline V gene. V was shortened by 3 bases and J by 2 bases, with 10 bases between the two germline ends. This CDR3 comprises 14 residues. The CDR3 protein is CASSPWEKNYGYTF. The DNA of the CDR3 is TGTGCCAGCTCACCGTGGGAGAAGAACTATGGCTACACCTTC.